These T cell receptor beta chains were read from a single sample in a study of blood T cell repertoires in COVID-19. TCRdb keeps only in-frame clones here, not all; method: immunoSEQ multiplex PCR. The sample lists 350,000 to 400,000 clones, around 91% occurring once. Input material: peripheral blood. The receptors stem from a young man with active or convalescent COVID-19. Each CDR3 is given with its conserved first and last residue. The order of the fields is clone size, V gene, J gene, D gene, CDR3 protein, CDR3 DNA. A D gene is named only where the DNA matches it firmly. Rows may omit the clone size; those that give it use once, few, many or a size class.

clone_size: few
v_call: TRBV28
j_call: TRBJ1-2
d_call: TRBD1
cdr3_aa: CASSGQGFWDYGYTF
cdr3_nt: TGTGCCAGCAGTGGACAGGGGTTTTGGGACTATGGCTACACCTTC

clone_size: -
v_call: TRBV14
j_call: TRBJ1-1
d_call: -
cdr3_aa: CASSRGLNTEAFF
cdr3_nt: TGTGCCAGCAGCAGGGGGTTGAACACTGAAGCTTTCTTT

clone_size: -
v_call: TRBV5-1
j_call: TRBJ2-7
d_call: TRBD1
cdr3_aa: CASSGDRAGYEQYF
cdr3_nt: TGCGCCAGCAGCGGGGACAGGGCCGGCTACGAGCAGTACTTC

clone_size: -
v_call: TRBV5-4
j_call: TRBJ1-4
d_call: -
cdr3_aa: CASSSHKDRFPDEKLFF
cdr3_nt: TGTGCCAGCAGCTCACACAAAGACAGGTTCCCCGATGAAAAACTGTTTTTT

clone_size: once
v_call: TRBV19
j_call: TRBJ1-5
d_call: TRBD1
cdr3_aa: CASSQDRGGQPQHF
cdr3_nt: TGTGCCAGTAGCCAAGACAGGGGAGGGCAGCCCCAGCATTTT

clone_size: -
v_call: TRBV5-8
j_call: TRBJ1-4
d_call: TRBD1
cdr3_aa: CASSPGQGWEKLFF
cdr3_nt: TGTGCCAGCAGCCCCGGACAGGGGTGGGAAAAACTGTTTTTT

clone_size: -
v_call: TRBV6-5
j_call: TRBJ1-6
d_call: -
cdr3_aa: CASSYEVGPAPLHF
cdr3_nt: TGTGCCAGCAGTTACGAGGTGGGTCCAGCACCCCTCCACTTT

clone_size: -
v_call: TRBV5-1
j_call: TRBJ1-2
d_call: -
cdr3_aa: CASSTGTPNYGYTF
cdr3_nt: TGCGCCAGCAGCACCGGGACACCAAACTATGGCTACACCTTC

clone_size: -
v_call: TRBV7-9
j_call: TRBJ1-4
d_call: -
cdr3_aa: CASSFDRNEKLFF
cdr3_nt: TGTGCCAGCAGCTTCGACAGAAATGAAAAACTGTTTTTT

clone_size: few
v_call: TRBV3-1/TRBV3-2
j_call: TRBJ1-6
d_call: -
cdr3_aa: CASSQVMPQKNSPLHF
cdr3_nt: TGTGCCAGCAGCCAAGTAATGCCACAAAAAAATTCACCCCTCCACTTT

clone_size: -
v_call: TRBV6-5
j_call: TRBJ2-5
d_call: -
cdr3_aa: CASSNREQETQYF
cdr3_nt: TGTGCCAGCAGCAACAGGGAACAAGAGACCCAGTACTTC

clone_size: -
v_call: TRBV6-2/TRBV6-3
j_call: TRBJ1-2
d_call: TRBD1
cdr3_aa: CASSATGQNNYGYTF
cdr3_nt: TGTGCCAGCAGTGCTACGGGACAGAATAACTATGGCTACACCTTC

clone_size: -
v_call: TRBV9
j_call: TRBJ1-5
d_call: -
cdr3_aa: CASSVGRGIVQPQHF
cdr3_nt: TGTGCCAGCAGCGTAGGAAGAGGAATCGTTCAGCCCCAGCATTTT

clone_size: -
v_call: TRBV7-6
j_call: TRBJ2-7
d_call: TRBD2
cdr3_aa: CATIRLAGGVAYEQYF
cdr3_nt: TGTGCCACAATAAGACTAGCGGGAGGGGTAGCGTACGAGCAGTACTTC

clone_size: -
v_call: TRBV7-3
j_call: TRBJ1-1
d_call: -
cdr3_aa: CASSSNHKNTEAFF
cdr3_nt: TGTGCCAGCAGCTCGAACCACAAAAACACTGAAGCTTTCTTT

clone_size: -
v_call: TRBV30
j_call: TRBJ2-1
d_call: -
cdr3_aa: CAWSVGGAGEQFF
cdr3_nt: TGTGCCTGGAGTGTAGGGGGGGCAGGCGAGCAGTTCTTC

clone_size: -
v_call: TRBV3-1/TRBV3-2
j_call: TRBJ2-3
d_call: -
cdr3_aa: CASSQARPSTDTQYF
cdr3_nt: TGTGCCAGCAGCCAGGCCAGGCCGAGCACAGATACGCAGTATTTT

clone_size: few
v_call: TRBV5-1
j_call: TRBJ1-3
d_call: -
cdr3_aa: CASSLGGLTGNTIYF
cdr3_nt: TGCGCCAGCAGCTTAGGTGGACTCACTGGAAACACCATATATTTT

clone_size: -
v_call: TRBV28
j_call: TRBJ2-7
d_call: -
cdr3_aa: CASSSVGLESSYEQYF
cdr3_nt: TGTGCCAGCAGTTCAGTAGGACTGGAAAGCTCCTACGAGCAGTACTTC

clone_size: -
v_call: TRBV23-1
j_call: TRBJ2-5
d_call: TRBD1
cdr3_aa: CASSQPGQGRSDQETQYF
cdr3_nt: TGCGCCAGCAGTCAGCCAGGACAGGGTCGTTCCGACCAAGAGACCCAGTACTTC

clone_size: -
v_call: TRBV28
j_call: TRBJ1-1
d_call: -
cdr3_aa: CASSDTSSTEAFF
cdr3_nt: TGTGCCAGCTCGGACACGAGTTCCACTGAAGCTTTCTTT

clone_size: -
v_call: TRBV4-3
j_call: TRBJ1-6
d_call: TRBD1
cdr3_aa: CASSQDLQGAMSSYNSPLHF
cdr3_nt: TGCGCCAGCAGCCAAGATCTACAGGGGGCGATGAGCTCCTATAATTCACCCCTCCACTTT

clone_size: -
v_call: TRBV9
j_call: TRBJ2-1
d_call: TRBD1
cdr3_aa: CASSPWTGLNNEQFF
cdr3_nt: TGTGCCAGCAGCCCATGGACAGGGTTAAACAATGAGCAGTTCTTC

clone_size: -
v_call: TRBV18
j_call: TRBJ1-5
d_call: -
cdr3_aa: CASSGGRDQPQHF
cdr3_nt: TGTGCCAGCTCAGGGGGCCGGGATCAGCCCCAGCATTTT

clone_size: -
v_call: TRBV4-1
j_call: TRBJ1-5
d_call: TRBD1
cdr3_aa: CASSQVTGGYQPQHF
cdr3_nt: TGCGCCAGCAGCCAAGTCACAGGGGGTTATCAGCCCCAGCATTTT

clone_size: once
v_call: TRBV5-1
j_call: TRBJ1-6
d_call: -
cdr3_aa: CASSPGQGTSPLHF
cdr3_nt: TGCGCCAGCAGCCCTGGTCAGGGAACTTCACCCCTCCACTTT